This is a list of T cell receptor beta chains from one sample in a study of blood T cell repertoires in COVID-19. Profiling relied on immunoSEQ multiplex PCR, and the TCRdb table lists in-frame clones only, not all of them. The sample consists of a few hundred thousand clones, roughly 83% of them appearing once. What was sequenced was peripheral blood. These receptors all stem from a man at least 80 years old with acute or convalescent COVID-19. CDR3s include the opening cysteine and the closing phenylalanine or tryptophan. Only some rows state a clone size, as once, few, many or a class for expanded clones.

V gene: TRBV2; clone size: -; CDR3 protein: CASSETHSTIYF
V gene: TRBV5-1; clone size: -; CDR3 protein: CASSPLNSGGATDTQYF
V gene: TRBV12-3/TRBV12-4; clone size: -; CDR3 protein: CASSFTAVGELFF
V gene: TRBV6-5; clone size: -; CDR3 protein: CASRGQGRLYEQYF
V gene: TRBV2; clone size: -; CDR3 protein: CASVESTAFSGNTIYF
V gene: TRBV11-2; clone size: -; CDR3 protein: CASSFQRGHTEAFF
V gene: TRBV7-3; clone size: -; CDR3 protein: CASSPSGRARNEQFF
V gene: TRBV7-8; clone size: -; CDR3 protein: CASSLLQGGGYTF
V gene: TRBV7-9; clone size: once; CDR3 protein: CASSLEQSQYGYTF
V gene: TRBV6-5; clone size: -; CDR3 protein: CASRRTGSGHTEAFF
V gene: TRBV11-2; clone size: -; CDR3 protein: CASSSTGAYGYTF
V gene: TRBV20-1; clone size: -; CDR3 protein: CSATELPEAFF
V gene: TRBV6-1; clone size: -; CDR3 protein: CASSEGDRGLNEQFF
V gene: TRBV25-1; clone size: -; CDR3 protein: CASSDRGRGNQPQHF
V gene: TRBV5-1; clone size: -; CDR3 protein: CASNRGTGGYEQYF
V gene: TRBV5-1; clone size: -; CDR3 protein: CASSLLSSGADTQYF
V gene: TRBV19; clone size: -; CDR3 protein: CASSIARGARYTEAFF
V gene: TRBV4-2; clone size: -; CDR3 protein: CASSQGGQGDGYTF
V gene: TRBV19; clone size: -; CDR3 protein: CASKKGDSAAYEQYF
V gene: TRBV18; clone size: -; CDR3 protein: CASSNLAVKTDTQYF
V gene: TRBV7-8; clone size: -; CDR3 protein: CASSYRDRDNEQFF
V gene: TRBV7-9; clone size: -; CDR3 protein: CASSLPLEGTAISYGYTF
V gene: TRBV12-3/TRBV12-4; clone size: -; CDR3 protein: CASSSQDSNEQFF
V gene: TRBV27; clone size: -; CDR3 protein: CASSSRWEGGAYNEQFF